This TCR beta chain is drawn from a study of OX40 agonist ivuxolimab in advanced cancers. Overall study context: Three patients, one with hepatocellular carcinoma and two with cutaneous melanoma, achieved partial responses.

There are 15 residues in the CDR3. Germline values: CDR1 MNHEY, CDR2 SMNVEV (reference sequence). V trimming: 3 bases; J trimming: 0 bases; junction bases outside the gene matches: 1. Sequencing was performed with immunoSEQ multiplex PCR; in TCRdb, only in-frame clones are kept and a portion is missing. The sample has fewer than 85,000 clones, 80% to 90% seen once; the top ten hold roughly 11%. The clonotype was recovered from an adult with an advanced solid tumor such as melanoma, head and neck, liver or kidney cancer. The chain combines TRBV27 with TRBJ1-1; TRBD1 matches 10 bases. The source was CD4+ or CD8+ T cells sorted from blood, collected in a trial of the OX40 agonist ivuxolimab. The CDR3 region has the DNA TGTGCCAGCAGTTTGGGACAGGGGCTGAACACTGAAGCTTTCTTT. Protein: CASSLGQGLNTEAFF.